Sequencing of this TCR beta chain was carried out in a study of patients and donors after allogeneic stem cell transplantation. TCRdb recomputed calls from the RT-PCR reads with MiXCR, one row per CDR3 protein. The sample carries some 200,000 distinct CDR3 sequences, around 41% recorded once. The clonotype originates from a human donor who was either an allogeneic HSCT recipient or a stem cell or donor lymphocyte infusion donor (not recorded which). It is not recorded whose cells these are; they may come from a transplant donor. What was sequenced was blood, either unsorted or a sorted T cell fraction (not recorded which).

The CDR3 loop is CASTPPGLPPTEQYF. DNA for the CDR3: TGTGCCAGCACTCCACCGGGACTACCTCCTACGGAGCAGTACTTC. This chain links TRBV6-2 or TRBV6-3 with TRBJ2-7; TRBD2 matches 7 bases. Germline CDR1 is MNHEY and CDR2 is SVGEGT. The CDR3 consists of 15 residues. V lost 7 bases, J lost 7 bases, and 16 bases stayed unmatched.